The 30 T cell receptor beta chains reported below all come from one sample, sequenced in a study of tissue T cells after allogeneic stem cell transplantation. The repertoire was sequenced with immunoSEQ multiplex PCR; TCRdb's copy has only in-frame clones and lacks some. The table includes some 6,000 clones, 40% to 60% detected once. Time point denoted: mouse harvest day 14 after allogeneic transplant. Each mouse received 10^7 T-cell-depleted marrow cells plus 10^6 splenic CD5+ T cells by tail vein. Sequencing was carried out using gut tissue. Source of these receptors: a female BALB/c mouse given C57BL/6 T cells with graft-versus-host disease after an allogeneic hematopoietic cell transplant.

This clone ranks as medium-sized. Mouse names are used for the genes. The sequence runs out 1 residue before the end of the CDR3; the remainder is reconstructed from the germline J gene. The chain carries TRBV26 and TRBJ1-1; D is undetermined. V lost 3 bases and J lost 1, with 6 bases in between. CDR3 length: 13 residues. Germline V CDR1 and CDR2: KGHPV, FQNQEV (reference sequence). The CDR3 region is CASSLRENTEVFF. CDR3 bases read: TGTGCCAGCAGTCTAAGAGAAAACACAGAAGTCTTC.

To note about this clone: Gene names are mouse gene names. The read comes to an end 1 residue before the CDR3 does, leaving the germline J gene to fill in the end. This chain uses TRBV26 with TRBJ2-7, with TRBD2 matching 10 bases. Germline V lookup: CDR1 KGHPV, CDR2 FQNQEV (reference sequence). V shed 4 bases and J 4 bases; nucleotides not matched to a gene: 1. This CDR3 spans 13 amino acids. The CDR3 DNA, read in part, is TGTGCCAGCAGTCCGGGACTGGGGTATGAACAGTAC. Translation gives CASSPGLGYEQY. The CDR3 as a whole reads CASSPGLGYEQYF.

Remarks on this clone: Mouse germline and gene names are used. The read falls 1 residue short of the CDR3 end, and the missing part is taken from the germline J gene. The chain employs TRBV12-1 and TRBJ2-1, with 7 positions matching TRBD2. Trimming took 0 bases from V and 0 from J; bases not matched to a gene: 1. CDR1 and CDR2 (germline): SGHSN, HYEKVE. This CDR3 comprises 15 residues. The CDR3 DNA, read in part, is TGTGCCAGCTCTCTCACTGGGGATAACTATGCTGAGCAGTTC. Protein sequence: CASSLTGDNYAEQF. The entire CDR3 protein reads CASSLTGDNYAEQFF. The variable domain in full, completed from reference TRBV12-1 and TRBJ2-1, reads DSGVVQSPRHIIKEKGGRSVLTCIPISGHSNVVWYQQTLGKELKFLIQHYEKVERDKGFLPSRFSVQQFDDYHSEMNMSALELEDSAMYFCASSLTGDNYAEQFFGPGTRLTVL.

Details on this clone: Mouse gene names apply. Read data end 1 residue before the CDR3 end; the end is taken from the germline J gene. The gene calls are TRBV15 and TRBJ1-1; no definite D call. This CDR3 is 13 amino acids long. From germline, CDR1 is SGHND and CDR2 FRSKSL. V was cut by 5 bases and J by 0 bases, with 7 bases left in between. CDR3 DNA (partial): TGTGCCAGCAGTCTCGGACAGAACACAGAAGTCTTC. As protein: CASSLGQNTEVF. Given in full, the CDR3 is CASSLGQNTEVFF.

This clone came up a few times. The genes are named according to mouse. The read terminates 1 residue before the CDR3 end, so the remaining end is supplied by the germline J gene. The chain combines TRBV26 with TRBJ2-7; the D gene could be TRBD1 or TRBD2 (6 bases each). The V end was cut by 3 bases, the J end by 7 bases, with 10 bases between. This CDR3 spans 12 amino acids. Germline loops: CDR1 KGHPV, CDR2 FQNQEV (reference sequence). The sequenced CDR3 bases are TGTGCCAGCAGTCTTGGGGGCTGGGAACAGTAC. Encoded protein: CASSLGGWEQY. The CDR3 reads in full as CASSLGGWEQYF. Full variable domain (remainder filled in from reference TRBV26 and TRBJ2-7): NSKVIQTPRYLVKGQGQKAKMRCIPEKGHPVVFWYQQNKNNEFKFLINFQNQEVLQQIDMTEKRFSAECPSNSPCSLEIQSSEAGDSALYLCASSLGGWEQYFGPGTRLTVL.

Comments on this clone: The germline and genes are mouse ones. The read finishes 1 residue shy of the CDR3 end, and the germline J gene is used to complete it. The chain is built from TRBV26 and TRBJ2-2, with D hard to call. Germline-derived CDR1 and CDR2 are KGHPV and FQNQEV (reference sequence). V gave up 0 bases and J gave up 3 bases, with 2 bases separating them. CDR3 length: 13 residues. The part of the CDR3 DNA that was read is TGTGCCAGCAGTCTGTCGGACACCGGGCAGCTCTAC. This translates into CASSLSDTGQLY. The entire CDR3 reads CASSLSDTGQLYF. Full variable domain (missing parts from reference TRBV26 and TRBJ2-2): NSKVIQTPRYLVKGQGQKAKMRCIPEKGHPVVFWYQQNKNNEFKFLINFQNQEVLQQIDMTEKRFSAECPSNSPCSLEIQSSEAGDSALYLCASSLSDTGQLYFGEGSKLTVL.

By sample share, this clone is medium-sized. Gene names follow the mouse nomenclature. Read coverage stops 1 residue before the CDR3 terminus; the germline J gene supplies the remainder. V gene TRBV23 combines with J gene TRBJ2-7; the DNA was not compared with TRBD1, the D call given in the table. Germline V gene lookup returns CDR1 KGHTA and CDR2 FQNQQP. The CDR3 spans 14 residues. The sequenced CDR3 bases are TGCTCCAGCAGTCGGACAGGGGGGACCTATGAACAGTAC. As protein: CSSSRTGGTYEQY. The complete CDR3 reads CSSSRTGGTYEQYF.

A note on this clone: The genes and germline here are from mouse. Read sequence stops 1 residue before the CDR3 end, and the germline J gene provides the missing end. The chain carries TRBV26 and TRBJ2-4; D remains ambiguous. CDR1 is KGHPV and CDR2 is FQNQEV in the germline V gene (reference sequence). The CDR3 sequence is 12 residues long. Between the trimmed V and J ends, which lost 0 bases and 4 bases, there was a span of 2 bases. The CDR3 is CASSLSENTLYF. The sequenced part of the CDR3 DNA is TGTGCCAGCAGTCTGTCTGAAAACACCTTGTAC.

About this clone: Genes and germline come from the mouse. Read sequence stops 1 residue before the CDR3 end, and the germline J gene provides the missing end. The chain uses TRBV12-2 and TRBJ2-4; TRBD1 or TRBD2 may be the D gene (5 bases each). CDR1 and CDR2 (germline): SGHLS, HYDKME. The V and J ends lost 1 base and 6 bases respectively, with 7 bases between them. The CDR3 consists of 12 residues. CDR3 DNA (partial): TGTGCCAGCTCTCTGCGGGGGAACACCTTGTAC. Translating it yields CASSLRGNTLY. The CDR3 as a whole reads CASSLRGNTLYF.

For this clone: Gene names and germline match the mouse. The read terminates 1 residue before the CDR3 end, so the remaining end is supplied by the germline J gene. The rearrangement joins TRBV31 to TRBJ2-2; a possible D gene is TRBD1 (6 bases). Trimming stripped 0 bases from V and 1 base from J, with 9 bases between. The germline CDR1 and CDR2 sequences are GKSSPN and SITVG. The CDR3 consists of 15 residues. CDR3 DNA, as far as it was read: TGTGCCTGGAGTCTATGGGGACAAAACACCGGGCAGCTCTAC. It codes for CAWSLWGQNTGQLY. The entire CDR3 protein is CAWSLWGQNTGQLYF.

Comment on this clone: Gene names and germline match the mouse. Read sequence stops 1 residue before the CDR3 end, and the germline J gene provides the missing end. The chain carries TRBV31 and TRBJ2-5, with 7 nucleotides matching TRBD2. The CDR3 sequence is 14 residues long. Germline CDR1 reads GKSSPN; CDR2 reads SITVG. V lost 2 bases and J lost 1; bases outside the gene matches: 3. The covered CDR3 bases are TGTGCCTGGAGTATGGGGGGTCACCAAGACACCCAGTAC. Its translation: CAWSMGGHQDTQY. The entire CDR3 is CAWSMGGHQDTQYF. Full variable domain (missing parts from reference TRBV31 and TRBJ2-5): AQTIHQWPVAEIKAVGSPLSLGCTIKGKSSPNLYWYWQATGGTLQQLFYSITVGQVESVVQLNLSASRPKDDQFILSTEKLLLSHSGFYLCAWSMGGHQDTQYFGPGTRLLVL.

As to this clone: Germline and genes here are mouse. The CDR3 end is not reached by the read, which stops 1 residue before it; the germline J gene fills it in. This chain joins TRBV3 and TRBJ1-3; D is undetermined. This CDR3 contains 14 residues. Germline V gene lookup returns CDR1 SNHLY and CDR2 FYNGKV (reference sequence). Trimming pared 4 bases from V and 0 bases from J, leaving 7 bases between. The DNA read from the CDR3 is TGTGCCAGCAGCTCGACAAATTCTGGAAATACGCTCTAT. This codes for CASSSTNSGNTLY. The complete CDR3 sequence is CASSSTNSGNTLYF.

Remarks on this clone: Mouse names are used for the genes. The read finishes 1 residue shy of the CDR3 end, and the germline J gene is used to complete it. The chain joins TRBV23 to TRBJ2-1; whether TRBD2, the table's D call, matches the DNA was not checked. Germline assignment: CDR1 KGHTA and CDR2 FQNQQP. The CDR3 has 17 amino acids. The CDR3 DNA, read in part, is TGCTCCAGCAGTCAATCGGGCTGGGGGATTAACTATGCTGAGCAGTTC. Its translation is CSSSQSGWGINYAEQF. The full CDR3 is CSSSQSGWGINYAEQFF. The full variable domain, completed using reference TRBV23 and TRBJ2-1, is DAAVTQKPRYLIKMKGQEAEMKCIPEKGHTAVFWYQQKQSKELKFLIYFQNQQPLDQIDMVKERFSAVCPSSSLCSLGIRTCEAEDSALYLCSSSQSGWGINYAEQFFGPGTRLTVL.

Comment on this clone: These gene names are mouse names. The missing CDR3 end, 1 residue past where the read stops, is filled in from the germline J gene. Within the sample, other DNA sequences also encode this same CDR3. The chain couples TRBV26 to TRBJ2-7, with D possibly being TRBD1 (6 bases). The CDR3 loop spans 12 amino acids. In germline, CDR1 is KGHPV, CDR2 FQNQEV (reference sequence). V lost 6 bases and J 3 bases, leaving 9 bases between the germline ends. The CDR3 is CASSRTVYEQYF. CDR3 bases read: TGTGCCAGCAGCCGGACAGTCTATGAACAGTAC.

For this clone: The germline and genes are mouse ones. The CDR3 goes on 1 residue after the read ends, and that part is filled in from the germline J gene. The chain links TRBV3 to TRBJ1-2; tentatively, D is TRBD1 (6 bases). The CDR3 has 14 residues. Looked up from germline, CDR1 is SNHLY and CDR2 is FYNGKV (reference sequence). Trimming cost V 1 base and J 2 bases, with 8 bases left between them. The CDR3 bases that were read are TGTGCCAGCAGCTTAGTTCAGGGGAACTCCGACTACACC. This codes for CASSLVQGNSDYT. The CDR3 in its entirety is CASSLVQGNSDYTF. The entire variable domain, with the rest obtained from reference TRBV3 and TRBJ1-2, is as follows: GPKVLQIPSHQIIDMGQMVTLNCDPVSNHLYFYWYKQILGQQMEFLVNFYNGKVMEKSKLFKDQFSVERPDGSYFTLKIQPTALEDSAVYFCASSLVQGNSDYTFGSGTRLLVI.

Turning to this clone: The gene names given are mouse names. Read sequence stops 1 residue before the CDR3 end, and the germline J gene provides the missing end. The chain has TRBV16 and TRBJ2-4; D unresolved. V was pared by 1 base and J by 1 base, with 0 bases between. Germline assignment: CDR1 SGHSA and CDR2 FRNQAP. The CDR3 sequence is 12 residues long. Partial CDR3 DNA: TGTGCAAGCAGCTTAGGTCAAAACACCTTGTAC. Protein: CASSLGQNTLY. The full-length CDR3 reads as CASSLGQNTLYF.

With respect to this clone: Gene names are the mouse ones. With the read ending 1 residue before the CDR3 end, the germline J gene is used to fill in that end. J is TRBJ2-2 and V is TRBV13-3; 13 bases agree with TRBD2. With V trimmed by 0 bases and J by 3 bases, 2 bases remained unmatched. The CDR3 totals 17 residues. Germline CDR1 and CDR2: NNHDY and SYVADS. The CDR3 DNA, read in part, is TGTGCCAGCAGTGATGGGACTGGGGGGGCCTACACCGGGCAGCTCTAC. Encoded protein: CASSDGTGGAYTGQLY. The full CDR3 is CASSDGTGGAYTGQLYF.

About this clone itself: Genes and germline are mouse. With the read ending 1 residue before the CDR3 end, the germline J gene is used to fill in that end. The chain carries TRBV26 and TRBJ1-1; D may be TRBD1 (5 bases). The CDR3 length is 13 residues. V was shortened by 3 bases and J by 3 bases, with 8 bases between the two germline ends. CDR1 and CDR2 from the germline V gene are KGHPV and FQNQEV (reference sequence). This CDR3 is CASSLRGDTEVFF. The covered CDR3 bases are TGTGCCAGCAGTCTTCGGGGGGACACAGAAGTCTTC.

Remarks on this clone: Any gene name here is a mouse gene name. Here the CDR3 reads CTCSGGQDTQYF. CDR3 bases read: TGCACCTGCAGCGGGGGGCAAGACACCCAGTAC. This chain uses TRBV1 with TRBJ2-5, with D tentatively TRBD2 (6 bases). The CDR3 end is not reached by the read, which stops 1 residue before it; the germline J gene fills it in. Germline CDR1 and CDR2: NSQYPW and LRSPGD (reference sequence). Trimming left V 6 bases short and J 3 bases short, with 7 bases between. This CDR3 has 12 residues.

Comment on this clone: Here the gene names and germline are mouse. The observed sequence ends 1 residue before the CDR3 terminus, with the missing tail filled in from the germline J gene. The chain employs TRBV13-3 and TRBJ2-4; 10 bases are a match to TRBD2. V lost 3 bases to trimming and J lost 2 bases; unmatched junction nucleotides: 3. The CDR3 spans 15 residues. Germline CDR1 and CDR2: NNHDY and SYVADS. CDR3 region: CASSGGTGAQNTLYF. Incomplete CDR3 DNA: TGTGCCAGCAGTGGGGGGACTGGGGCTCAAAACACCTTGTAC. The whole variable domain, remainder taken from reference TRBV13-3 and TRBJ2-4, is EAAVTQSPRSKVAVTGGKVTLSCHQTNNHDYMYWYRQDTGHGLRLIHYSYVADSTEKGDIPDGYKASRPSQENFSLILELASLSQTAVYFCASSGGTGAQNTLYFGAGTRLSVL.

This clone was detected only once. Mouse germline and gene names are used. From the germline J gene comes the end of the CDR3, since the read stops 1 residue before it. This chain links TRBV26 with TRBJ2-2; weak D call: TRBD1 (5 bases). V dropped 4 bases and J dropped 0 bases, with 9 bases sitting between them. This CDR3 has 15 residues. From germline, CDR1 is KGHPV and CDR2 FQNQEV (reference sequence). The CDR3 loop is CASSPDISNTGQLYF. The CDR3 bases that were read are TGTGCCAGCAGTCCGGACATCTCAAACACCGGGCAGCTCTAC. Complete variable domain (other parts from reference TRBV26 and TRBJ2-2): NSKVIQTPRYLVKGQGQKAKMRCIPEKGHPVVFWYQQNKNNEFKFLINFQNQEVLQQIDMTEKRFSAECPSNSPCSLEIQSSEAGDSALYLCASSPDISNTGQLYFGEGSKLTVL.

This clone has only a few counts. The genes are named according to mouse. The read halts 1 residue ahead of the CDR3 end, with the missing end drawn from the germline J gene. This chain uses TRBV15 with TRBJ2-1; TRBD2 is a possible D gene (7 bases). The V and J ends lost 4 bases and 6 bases respectively, with 16 bases between them. CDR3 size: 15 residues. Germline V gene sequence: CDR1 SGHND, CDR2 FRSKSL. This CDR3 is CASSWVGGALAEQFF. The DNA read from the CDR3 is TGTGCCAGCAGTTGGGTGGGGGGCGCCCTTGCTGAGCAGTTC.

This clone was observed a handful of times. Genes and germline come from the mouse. The CDR3 is cut off 1 residue early in the read; its end comes from the germline J gene. The chain uses TRBV2 and TRBJ1-2; unclear D gene. V dropped 11 bases and J dropped 3 bases, with 7 bases sitting between them. The CDR3 covers 10 residues. Germline values: CDR1 LGHNA, CDR2 YSYQKL. CDR3 sequence reads: CAPYYSDYTF. Incomplete CDR3 DNA: TGTGCCCCGTATTACTCCGACTACACC.

By its share, this clone is medium-sized. Genes and germline come from the mouse. The read gets to within 1 residue of the CDR3 end, and the germline J gene fills in the rest. The V and J genes are TRBV31 and TRBJ2-7; 11 nucleotides match TRBD2. The V gene end was trimmed by 0 bases and the J gene end by 6 bases; junction bases not matched to a gene: 7. This CDR3 has 15 amino acids. Germline V gives CDR1 GKSSPN, CDR2 SITVG. The CDR3 DNA, read in part, is TGTGCCTGGAGTCTACTCGGGACTGGGGGATTTGAACAGTAC. As protein: CAWSLLGTGGFEQY. The whole CDR3 protein is CAWSLLGTGGFEQYF.

Remarks on this clone: Each gene name is a mouse one. The read comes to an end 1 residue before the CDR3 does, leaving the germline J gene to fill in the end. This chain connects TRBV3 to TRBJ1-2, with D possibly matching TRBD1 (6 bases). The V gene's germline CDR1 is SNHLY and CDR2 FYNGKV (reference sequence). CDR3 size: 13 residues. With 4 bases removed from V and 0 bases from J, the gap between germline ends came to 6 bases. CDR3 sequence: CASSWTANSDYTF. The part of the CDR3 DNA that was read is TGTGCCAGCAGCTGGACAGCAAACTCCGACTACACC.

This clone is medium-sized in the sample. All gene names here are mouse names. Sequencing ends 1 residue short of the CDR3 end; the germline J gene provides the rest. The genes are TRBV4 and TRBJ2-1; the D gene is possibly TRBD1 (5 bases). The CDR3 length is 12 residues. Per germline, CDR1 LGHDT and CDR2 YNNKQL (reference sequence). V lost 4 bases, J lost 6 bases, and 7 bases lay in between. CDR3 DNA, as far as it was read: TGTGCCAGCAGCTTGACAGTTGCTGAGCAGTTC. Its protein product is CASSLTVAEQF. The full CDR3 protein reads CASSLTVAEQFF.

Details on this clone: Mouse germline and gene names are used. The read stops 1 residue short of the end of the CDR3; the missing end is completed from the germline J gene. The chain uses TRBV23 and TRBJ2-3. The CDR3 length is 15 residues. Germline assignment: CDR1 KGHTA and CDR2 FQNQQP. The part of the CDR3 DNA that was read is TGCTCCAGCAGTCAATCGGCTTCTAGTGCAGAAACGCTGTAT. As protein: CSSSQSASSAETLY. In full, the CDR3 is CSSSQSASSAETLYF.

In this sample, this clone is medium-sized (0.01 to 0.1%). The gene symbols are mouse symbols. Read sequence stops 1 residue before the CDR3 end, and the germline J gene provides the missing end. The chain employs TRBV26 and TRBJ2-7, with unresolved D. The germline V and J ends were trimmed by 2 bases and 0 bases, with 5 bases remaining between them. This CDR3 spans 13 amino acids. In germline, CDR1 is KGHPV, CDR2 FQNQEV (reference sequence). This chain's CDR3 is CASSLGVSYEQYF. The covered CDR3 bases are TGTGCCAGCAGTCTGGGGGTCTCCTATGAACAGTAC.

This clone was observed a handful of times. Gene names denote mouse genes. The sequenced part of the CDR3 DNA is TGTGCCAGCTCCCGACAGGGGGCAAGCTCCGACTACACC. Its translation: CASSRQGASSDYT. The full CDR3 protein is CASSRQGASSDYTF. J is TRBJ1-2 and V is TRBV12-1, with 10 positions matching TRBD1. The sequenced fragment ends 1 residue before the CDR3 boundary, so the rest is inferred from the germline J gene. Germline V lookup: CDR1 SGHSN, CDR2 HYEKVE. The CDR3 has 14 residues. V was pared by 4 bases and J by 4 bases, with 5 bases of the junction left unmatched.

In the case of this clone: Genes here carry mouse names. The CDR3 end falls 1 residue outside the read, so it is completed with the germline J gene. This chain connects TRBV26 to TRBJ2-7, with 9 bases matching TRBD1. With V trimmed by 2 bases and J by 7 bases, 6 bases remained unmatched. The CDR3 consists of 14 residues. CDR1 and CDR2 (germline): KGHPV, FQNQEV (reference sequence). The CDR3 spells CASSLGNRGHEQYF. The sequenced part of the CDR3 DNA is TGTGCCAGCAGTCTGGGGAACAGGGGGCACGAACAGTAC.